These 9 T cell receptor beta chains share one sample of origin, sequenced in a study of CD4 T cells in relation to SARS-CoV-2 and coronaviruses. TCRdb keeps only in-frame clones here, not all; method: immunoSEQ multiplex PCR. The sample yields about 38,000 clones, approximately 90% seen once. Material for sequencing was memory CD4+ T cells from PBMCs. Receptor source: an adult with COVID-19.

This chain joins TRBV6-1 and TRBJ2-5, with 9 bases matching TRBD2. CDR1 and CDR2 (germline): MNHNS, SASEGT. V lost 4 bases to trimming and J lost 3 bases; unmatched junction nucleotides: 15. The CDR3 length is 18 residues. The CDR3 sequence is CASSAWRKRGARKETQYF. CDR3 bases: TGTGCCAGCAGTGCCTGGCGGAAGCGGGGGGCTAGGAAAGAGACCCAGTACTTC.

This clone has just one count. This chain connects TRBV7-9 to TRBJ1-6; TRBD1 is a possible D gene (6 bases). Trimming took 6 bases from V and 7 from J, leaving 13 bases between them. The germline gives CDR1 SEHNR, CDR2 FQNEAQ (reference sequence). The CDR3 is 14 residues long. CDR3 in DNA: TGTGCCAGCAGTTATAGACAGGAAAATTCACCCCTCCACTTT. The encoded protein is CASSYRQENSPLHF.

The CDR3 loop reads CASTQSGGTYEQYF. The CDR3 DNA reads as TGCGCCAGCACCCAATCAGGAGGAACCTACGAGCAGTACTTC. This chain links TRBV5-1 with TRBJ2-7; maybe TRBD2 (5 bases). This CDR3 is built from 14 residues. The V gene's germline CDR1 is SGHRS and CDR2 YFSETQ. With 6 bases removed from V and 2 bases from J, the gap between germline ends came to 15 bases.

This clone was counted once. The V gene is TRBV27, the J gene TRBJ2-7, with 9 bases fitting TRBD1. This CDR3 contains 15 residues. Germline V lookup: CDR1 MNHEY, CDR2 SMNVEV (reference sequence). With 5 bases clipped from V and 2 bases from J, the junction kept 7 bases outside the gene matches. DNA of the CDR3: TGTGCCAGCAGTGTACAAACAGGGGGCCCCTACGAGCAGTACTTC. Translation: CASSVQTGGPYEQYF.

The chain combines TRBV19 with TRBJ1-3, with a weak D call TRBD1 (6 bases). The germline CDR1 and CDR2 sequences are LNHDA and SQIVND (reference sequence). The CDR3 spans 14 residues. V was trimmed by 8 bases and J by 2 bases, leaving 13 bases between them. The CDR3 is CASQTGTPGNTIYF. Here the CDR3 DNA reads TGTGCCAGTCAAACAGGGACTCCTGGAAACACCATATATTTT.

V usage is TRBV7-7 and J usage is TRBJ2-7; no clear D. The germline V gene encodes CDR1 SSHAT and CDR2 FNYEAQ (reference sequence). The CDR3 spans 13 residues. Here the CDR3 reads CASSLQPTHEQYF. The CDR3 DNA follows: TGTGCTAGCTCGTTACAGCCCACCCACGAGCAGTACTTC.

The rearrangement uses TRBV7-3 and TRBJ1-5; no firm D call. Between the trimmed V and J ends, which lost 4 bases and 0 bases, there was a span of 13 bases. The germline CDR1 and CDR2 sequences are SGHTA and FQGTGA. The CDR3 sequence is 16 residues long. The CDR3 sequence: CASSSNPVISNQPQHF. The CDR3 region has the DNA TGTGCCAGCAGCTCAAATCCGGTTATTAGCAATCAGCCCCAGCATTTT.

In DNA form, the CDR3 reads TGTGCCAGCAGCCTATATTCCGGACAGGGCGGTTGGAACACCATATATTTT. It encodes CASSLYSGQGGWNTIYF. The chain uses TRBV11-3 and TRBJ1-3; 8 nucleotides agree with TRBD1. CDR3 length: 17 amino acids. Germline V CDR1 and CDR2: SGHNT, YENEEA. J gave up 7 bases and V 5 bases, and 16 bases lay outside the gene matches. The variable domain in full, completed from reference TRBV11-3 and TRBJ1-3, reads EAGVVQSPRYKIIEKKQPVAFWCNPISGHNTLYWYLQNLGQGPELLIRYENEEAVDDSQLPKDRFSAERLKGVDSTLKIQPAELGDSAVYLCASSLYSGQGGWNTIYFGEGSWLTVV.

The gene calls are TRBV2 and TRBJ1-2, with 7 positions matching TRBD1. The CDR3 runs 14 residues. Germline trimming cut 8 bases from V and 4 bases from J; bases unmatched to any gene: 10. Per the germline V gene, CDR1 is SNHLY and CDR2 is FYNNEI. The DNA for the CDR3 is TGTGCCAGCGACCGGGACAGACCCTCCTATGGCTACACCTTC. This codes for CASDRDRPSYGYTF.